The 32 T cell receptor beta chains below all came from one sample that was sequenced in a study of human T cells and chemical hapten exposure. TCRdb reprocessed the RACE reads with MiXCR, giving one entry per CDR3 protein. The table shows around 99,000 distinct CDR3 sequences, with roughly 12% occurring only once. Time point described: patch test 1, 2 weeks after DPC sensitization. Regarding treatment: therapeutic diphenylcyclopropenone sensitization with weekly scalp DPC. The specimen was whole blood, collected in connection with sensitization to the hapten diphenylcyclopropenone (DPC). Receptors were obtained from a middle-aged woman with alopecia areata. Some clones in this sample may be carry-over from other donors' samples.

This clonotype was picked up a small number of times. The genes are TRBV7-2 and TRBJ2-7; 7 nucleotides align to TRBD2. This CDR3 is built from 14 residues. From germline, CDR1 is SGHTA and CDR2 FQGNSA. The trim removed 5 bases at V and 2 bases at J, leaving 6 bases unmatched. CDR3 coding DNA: TGTGCCAGCAGCCCGCGACGGGAGGCCTACGAGCAGTACTTC. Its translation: CASSPRREAYEQYF.

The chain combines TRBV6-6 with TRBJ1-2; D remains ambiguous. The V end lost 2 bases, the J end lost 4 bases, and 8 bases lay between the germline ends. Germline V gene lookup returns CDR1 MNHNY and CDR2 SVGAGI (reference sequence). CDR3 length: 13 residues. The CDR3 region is CASSYEQLYGYTF. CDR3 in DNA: TGTGCCAGCAGTTACGAGCAGCTCTATGGCTACACCTTC.

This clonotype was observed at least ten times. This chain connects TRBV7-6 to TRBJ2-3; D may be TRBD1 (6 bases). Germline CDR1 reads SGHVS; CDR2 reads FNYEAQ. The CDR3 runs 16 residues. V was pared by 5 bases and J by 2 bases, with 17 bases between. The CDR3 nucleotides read TGTGCCAGCAGCCCCAGGTTACAGGGATTCACAGATACGCAGTATTTT. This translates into CASSPRLQGFTDTQYF.

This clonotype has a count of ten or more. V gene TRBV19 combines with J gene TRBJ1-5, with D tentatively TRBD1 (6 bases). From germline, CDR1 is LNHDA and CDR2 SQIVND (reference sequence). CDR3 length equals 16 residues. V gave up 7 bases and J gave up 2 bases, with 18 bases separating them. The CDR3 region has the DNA TGTGCCAGTAAGGCGGTAAGGGCAGGGGGCAATCAGCCCCAGCATTTT. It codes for CASKAVRAGGNQPQHF.

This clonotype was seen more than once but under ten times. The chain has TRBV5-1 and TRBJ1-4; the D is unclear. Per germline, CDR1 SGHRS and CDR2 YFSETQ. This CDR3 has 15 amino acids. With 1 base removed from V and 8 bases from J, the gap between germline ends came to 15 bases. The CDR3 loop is CASSLTPDIEEKLFF. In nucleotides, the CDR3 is TGCGCCAGCAGCTTGACTCCAGATATCGAAGAAAAACTGTTTTTT. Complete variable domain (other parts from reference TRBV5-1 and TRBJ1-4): KAGVTQTPRYLIKTRGQQVTLSCSPISGHRSVSWYQQTPGQGLQFLFEYFSETQRNKGNFPGRFSGRQFSNSRSEMNVSTLELGDSALYLCASSLTPDIEEKLFFGSGTQLSVL.

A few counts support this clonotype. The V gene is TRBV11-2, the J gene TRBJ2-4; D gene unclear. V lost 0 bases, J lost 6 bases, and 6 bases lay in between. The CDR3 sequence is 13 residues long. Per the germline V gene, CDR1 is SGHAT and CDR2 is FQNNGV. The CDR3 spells CASSLDSLNIQYF. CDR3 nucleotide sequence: TGTGCCAGCAGCTTAGACAGCCTAAACATTCAGTACTTC. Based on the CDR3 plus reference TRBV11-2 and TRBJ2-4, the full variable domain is EAGVAQSPRYKIIEKRQSVAFWCNPISGHATLYWYQQILGQGPKLLIQFQNNGVVDDSQLPKDRFSAERLKGVDSTLKIQPAKLEDSAVYLCASSLDSLNIQYFGAGTRLSVL.

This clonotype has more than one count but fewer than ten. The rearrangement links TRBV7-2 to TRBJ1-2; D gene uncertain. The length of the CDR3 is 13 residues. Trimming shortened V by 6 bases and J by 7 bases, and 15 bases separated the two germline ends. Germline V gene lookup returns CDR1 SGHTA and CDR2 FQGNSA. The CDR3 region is CASSLRVAGGYTF. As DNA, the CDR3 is TGTGCCAGCAGTTTAAGAGTGGCCGGTGGCTACACCTTC.

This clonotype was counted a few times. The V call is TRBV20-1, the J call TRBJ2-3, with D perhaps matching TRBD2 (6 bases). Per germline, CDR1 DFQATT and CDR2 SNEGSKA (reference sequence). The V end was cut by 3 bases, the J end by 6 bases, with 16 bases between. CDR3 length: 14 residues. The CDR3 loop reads CSARRGFPGDTQYF. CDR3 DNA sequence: TGCAGTGCTAGGCGGGGATTCCCTGGCGATACGCAGTATTTT.

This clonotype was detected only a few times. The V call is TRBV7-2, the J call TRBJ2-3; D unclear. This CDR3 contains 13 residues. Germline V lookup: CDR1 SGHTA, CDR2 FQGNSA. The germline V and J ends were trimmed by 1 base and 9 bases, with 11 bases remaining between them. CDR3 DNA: TGTGCCAGCAGCTTAGGTCCAGGAAAGACGCAGTATTTT. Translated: CASSLGPGKTQYF.

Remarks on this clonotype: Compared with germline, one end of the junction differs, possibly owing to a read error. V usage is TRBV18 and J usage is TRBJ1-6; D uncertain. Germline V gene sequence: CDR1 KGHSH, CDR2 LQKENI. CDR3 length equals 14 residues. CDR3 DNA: TGTGGCAGCTCACACGGGCCAGCGAATTCACCCCTCCACTTT. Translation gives CGSSHGPANSPLHF. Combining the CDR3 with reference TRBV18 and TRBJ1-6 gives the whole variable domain NAGVMQNPRHLVRRRGQEARLRCSPMKGHSHVYWYRQLPEEGLKFMVYLQKENIIDESGMPKERFSAEFPKEGPSILRIQQVVRGDSAAYFCGSSHGPANSPLHFGNGTRLTVT.

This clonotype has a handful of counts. This chain's CDR3 is CASSDGTGPYGYTF. CDR3 bases: TGTGCCAGCAGTGACGGGACAGGGCCCTATGGCTACACCTTC. This rearrangement joins TRBV2 to TRBJ1-2; 9 bases map to TRBD1. The CDR3 consists of 14 residues. Germline V gives CDR1 SNHLY, CDR2 FYNNEI. The trim removed 3 bases at V and 4 bases at J, leaving 3 bases unmatched.

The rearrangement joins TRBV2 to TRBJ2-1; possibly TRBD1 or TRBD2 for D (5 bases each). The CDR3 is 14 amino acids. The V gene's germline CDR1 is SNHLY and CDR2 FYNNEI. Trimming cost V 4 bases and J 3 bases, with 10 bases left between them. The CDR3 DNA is TGTGCCAGCAGTGGACAGCGGCTCTACAATGAGCAGTTCTTC. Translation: CASSGQRLYNEQFF.

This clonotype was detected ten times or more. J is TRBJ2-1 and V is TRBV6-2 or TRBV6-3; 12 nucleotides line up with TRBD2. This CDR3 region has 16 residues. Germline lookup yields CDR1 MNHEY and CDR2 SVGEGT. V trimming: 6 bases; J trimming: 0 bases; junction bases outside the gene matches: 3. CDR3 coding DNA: TGTGCCAGCAGCCTAGCGGGAGGGAGCTCCTACAATGAGCAGTTCTTC. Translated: CASSLAGGSSYNEQFF.

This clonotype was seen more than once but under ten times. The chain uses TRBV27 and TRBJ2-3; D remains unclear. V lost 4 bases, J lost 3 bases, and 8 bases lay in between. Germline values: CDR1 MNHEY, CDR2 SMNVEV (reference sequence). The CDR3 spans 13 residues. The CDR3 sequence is CASSSVLTDTQYF. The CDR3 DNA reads TGTGCCAGCAGTTCGGTGCTGACAGATACGCAGTATTTT.

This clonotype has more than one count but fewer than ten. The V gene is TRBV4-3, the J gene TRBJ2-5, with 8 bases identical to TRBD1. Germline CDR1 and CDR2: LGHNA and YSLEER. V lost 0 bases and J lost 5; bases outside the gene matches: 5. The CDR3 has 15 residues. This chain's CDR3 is CASSQEASGGETQYF. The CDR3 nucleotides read TGCGCCAGCAGCCAAGAAGCGTCAGGGGGCGAGACCCAGTACTTC.

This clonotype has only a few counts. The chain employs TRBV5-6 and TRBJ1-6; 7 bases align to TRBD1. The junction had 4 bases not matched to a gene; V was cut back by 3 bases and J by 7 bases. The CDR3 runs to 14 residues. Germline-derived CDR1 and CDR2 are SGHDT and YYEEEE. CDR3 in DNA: TGTGCCAGCAGCTACAGGGGTGGAAATTCACCCCTCCACTTT. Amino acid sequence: CASSYRGGNSPLHF.

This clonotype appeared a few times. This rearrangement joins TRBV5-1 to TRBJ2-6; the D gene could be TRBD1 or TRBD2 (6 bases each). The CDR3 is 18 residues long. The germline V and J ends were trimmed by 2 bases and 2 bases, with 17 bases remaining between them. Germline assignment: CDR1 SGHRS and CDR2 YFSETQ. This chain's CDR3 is CASSLWGREGTGANVLTF. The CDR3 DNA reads TGCGCCAGCAGCTTATGGGGGCGGGAAGGAACTGGGGCCAACGTCCTGACTTTC.

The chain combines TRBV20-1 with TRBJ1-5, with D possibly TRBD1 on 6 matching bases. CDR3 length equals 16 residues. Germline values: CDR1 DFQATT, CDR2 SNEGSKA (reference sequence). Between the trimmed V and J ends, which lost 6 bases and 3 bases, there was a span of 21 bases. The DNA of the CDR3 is TGCAGTGCCCGCATCGGGGGCAGGGACTACAATCAGCCCCAGCATTTT. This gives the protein CSARIGGRDYNQPQHF.

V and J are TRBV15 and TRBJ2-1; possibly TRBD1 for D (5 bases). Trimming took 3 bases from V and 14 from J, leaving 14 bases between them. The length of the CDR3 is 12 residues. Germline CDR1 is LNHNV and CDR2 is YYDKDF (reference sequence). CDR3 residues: CATSRDDSREFF. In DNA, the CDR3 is TGTGCCACCAGCAGGGACGACAGCAGGGAGTTCTTC.

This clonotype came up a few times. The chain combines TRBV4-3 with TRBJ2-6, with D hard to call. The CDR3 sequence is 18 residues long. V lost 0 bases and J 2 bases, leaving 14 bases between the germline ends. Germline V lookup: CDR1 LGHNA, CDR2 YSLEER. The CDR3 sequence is CASSQESISLAGANVLTF. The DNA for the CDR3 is TGCGCCAGCAGCCAAGAGAGTATCAGTTTAGCTGGGGCCAACGTCCTGACTTTC.

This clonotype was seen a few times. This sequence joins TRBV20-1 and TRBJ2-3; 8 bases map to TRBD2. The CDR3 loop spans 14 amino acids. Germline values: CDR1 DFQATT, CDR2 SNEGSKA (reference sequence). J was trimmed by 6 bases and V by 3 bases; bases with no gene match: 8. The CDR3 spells CSARLAGRGDTQYF. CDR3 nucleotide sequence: TGCAGTGCTAGGTTAGCGGGAAGAGGGGATACGCAGTATTTT.

CDR3 loop: CSASDAYYEQYF. The CDR3 DNA is TGCAGTGCTAGTGACGCGTACTACGAGCAGTACTTC. The chain employs TRBV20-1 and TRBJ2-7; D is unclear. Trimming cost V 3 bases and J 3 bases, with 9 bases left between them. The germline V gene has CDR1 DFQATT and CDR2 SNEGSKA (reference sequence). The CDR3 runs to 12 residues.

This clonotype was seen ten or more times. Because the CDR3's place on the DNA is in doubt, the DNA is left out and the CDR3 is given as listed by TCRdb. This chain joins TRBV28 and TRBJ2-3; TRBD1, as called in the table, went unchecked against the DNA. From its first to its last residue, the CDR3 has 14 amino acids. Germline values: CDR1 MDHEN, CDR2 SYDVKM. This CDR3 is CASILDRGTDTQYF.

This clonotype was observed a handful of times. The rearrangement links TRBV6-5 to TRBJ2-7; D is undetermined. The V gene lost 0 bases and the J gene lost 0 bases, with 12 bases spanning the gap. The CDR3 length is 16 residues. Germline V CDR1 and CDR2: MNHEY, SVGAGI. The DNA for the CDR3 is TGTGCCAGCAGTTACTCGTACGGCACCCTCTCCTACGAGCAGTACTTC. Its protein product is CASSYSYGTLSYEQYF.

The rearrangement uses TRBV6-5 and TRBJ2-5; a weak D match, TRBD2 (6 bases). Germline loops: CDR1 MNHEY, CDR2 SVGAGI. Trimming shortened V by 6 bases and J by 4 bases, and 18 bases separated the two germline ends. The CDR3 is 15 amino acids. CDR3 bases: TGTGCCAGCAGCCGGGGGACCTGGGGTCGAGAGACCCAGTACTTC. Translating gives CASSRGTWGRETQYF.

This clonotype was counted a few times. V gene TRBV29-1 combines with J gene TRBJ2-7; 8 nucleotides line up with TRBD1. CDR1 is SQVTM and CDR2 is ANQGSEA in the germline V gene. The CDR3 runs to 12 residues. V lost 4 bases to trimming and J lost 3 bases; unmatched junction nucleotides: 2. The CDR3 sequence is CSVGGQGYEQYF. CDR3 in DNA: TGCAGCGTTGGAGGACAGGGCTACGAGCAGTACTTC.

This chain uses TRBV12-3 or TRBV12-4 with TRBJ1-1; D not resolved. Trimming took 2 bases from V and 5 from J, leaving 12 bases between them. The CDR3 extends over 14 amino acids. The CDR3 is CASSLTGTGTEAFF. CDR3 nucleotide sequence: TGTGCCAGCAGTTTAACGGGTACTGGGACTGAAGCTTTCTTT.

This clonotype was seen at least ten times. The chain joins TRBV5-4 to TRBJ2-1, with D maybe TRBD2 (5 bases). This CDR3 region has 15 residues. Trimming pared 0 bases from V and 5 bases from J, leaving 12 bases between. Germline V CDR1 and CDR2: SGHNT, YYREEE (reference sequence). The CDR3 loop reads CASSLAPTGDNEQFF. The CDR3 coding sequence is TGTGCCAGCAGCTTGGCGCCAACCGGGGACAATGAGCAGTTCTTC.

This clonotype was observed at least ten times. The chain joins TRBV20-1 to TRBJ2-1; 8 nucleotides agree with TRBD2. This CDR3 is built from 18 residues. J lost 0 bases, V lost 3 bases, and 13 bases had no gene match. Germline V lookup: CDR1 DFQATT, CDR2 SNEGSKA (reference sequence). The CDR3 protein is CSASRRGGSGISYNEQFF. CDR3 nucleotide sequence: TGCAGTGCTAGTCGTCGGGGGGGTAGCGGGATCTCCTACAATGAGCAGTTCTTC.

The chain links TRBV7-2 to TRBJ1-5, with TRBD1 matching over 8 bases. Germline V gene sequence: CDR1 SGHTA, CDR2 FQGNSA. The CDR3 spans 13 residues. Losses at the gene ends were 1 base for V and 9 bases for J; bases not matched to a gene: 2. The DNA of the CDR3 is TGTGCCAGCAGCTTAGACAGGGGGTCGCCCCAGCATTTT. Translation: CASSLDRGSPQHF.

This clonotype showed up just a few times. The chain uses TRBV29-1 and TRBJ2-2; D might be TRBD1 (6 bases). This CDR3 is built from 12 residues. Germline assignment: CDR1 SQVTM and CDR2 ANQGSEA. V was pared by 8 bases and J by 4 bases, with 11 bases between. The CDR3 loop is CSTGQSTGELFF. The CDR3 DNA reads TGCAGCACCGGACAGTCCACCGGGGAGCTGTTTTTT.

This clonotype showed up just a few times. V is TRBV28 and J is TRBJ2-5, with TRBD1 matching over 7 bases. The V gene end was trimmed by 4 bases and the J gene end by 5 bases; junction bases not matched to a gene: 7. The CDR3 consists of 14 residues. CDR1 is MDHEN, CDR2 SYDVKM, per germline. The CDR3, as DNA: TGTGCCAGCAGTTCGGGACAGACCATGGAGACCCAGTACTTC. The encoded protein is CASSSGQTMETQYF. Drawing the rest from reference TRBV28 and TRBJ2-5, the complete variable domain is DVKVTQSSRYLVKRTGEKVFLECVQDMDHENMFWYRQDPGLGLRLIYFSYDVKMKEKGDIPEGYSVSREKKERFSLILESASTNQTSMYLCASSSGQTMETQYFGPGTRLLVL.